This paragraph reports one T cell receptor (beta chain). Its target antigen remains unknown. Base qualities were left out, and no much larger clone turns up one base away. TCRbeta CDR3 regions were amplified from genomic DNA using the immunoSEQ Assay, a bias-controlled multiplex PCR. Per the authors' processing: The number of nucleated cells in each sample was estimated from the amplification of reference gene primers within the assay. To quantify the absolute abundance of each unique TCRbeta CDR3 rearrangement, sequence reads were collapsed and filtered. For each sample, productive Simpson clonality was calculated as the square root of Simpson's diversity index over productive rearrangements. The table was pulled from immuneACCESS by TCRdb, which kept in-frame rearrangements only. Such tables lose some clones; where checked, under half of the loss comes from unresolved V genes, and the rest has no known cause. That table supplies the V and J calls and clone size; D and trimming were determined from the DNA. This sample lists roughly 38,000 clones; around 84% were detected once. In total, the top ten clones hold approximately 59% of the sample.

Collaborating institutions collected whole blood in K2EDTA tubes following their own protocols. Collaborator samples were shipped for TCRbeta analysis as frozen whole blood, isolated PBMCs, or DNA extracted from either sample type. The data are from a study of blood T cell repertoires in COVID-19 (dated by TCRdb to about 2020). For the wider study: Samples from collaborators originated in the United States, Italy and Spain and spanned both the acute and convalescent phases of COVID-19. The material from the prospective study consisted of cDNA or gDNA derived from T cells, B-cell-depleted T cells, or PBMCs. Deeply sampled blood TCRbeta repertoires from subjects exposed to, actively infected with, or recovered from COVID-19 were included in the dataset. The repertoires were made available in a free public database intended to serve as a resource for research on the immune response to SARS-CoV-2. The samples were drawn from two sources: the first 160 participants of the ongoing ImmuneRACE study, and 1,000 to 1,500 subjects contributed by 6 global collaborators. Nearly every sample came with metadata listing a de-identified subject ID, COVID-19 status, age in years and sex. HLA class I and class II types, where available, came from metadata supplied by the sample provider rather than from assay-based typing. What the work shows at the level of the full study, not this receptor alone: Clinical and demographic metadata were provided uncurated, with the amount varying by source and participant.

Trimming takes 4 bases off V and 3 bases off J; junction bases not matched to a gene: 9. The germline V gene supplies CDR1 KGHDR and CDR2 SFDVKD. The CDR3 covers 16 residues, taking in both the cysteine and the phenylalanine. The read is trimmed to its CDR3 DNA, 48 bases read in frame from base 1. This TCR derives from a man between 65 and 85 years old with acute or convalescent COVID-19. The V and J genes are TRBV24-1 and TRBJ2-7, with 9 bases in between that match TRBD1. The specimen was peripheral blood. The encoded CDR3 is CATSDHRGPSLYEQYF. The bases read TGTGCCACCAGTGACCACAGGGGGCCGTCTCTCTACGAGCAGTACTTC.